These T cell receptor beta chains were read from a single sample in a study of Tregs in tolerant kidney transplant recipients. No antigens are known for them. This table comes from immunoSEQ multiplex PCR, and its TCRdb copy is limited to in-frame clones, with some not included. Here the sample spans about 44,000 clones, around 95% being singletons. The sample comprised Tregs from blood cultured with allogeneic cells. These receptors originate from a human donor in good health. Each CDR3 is given with its conserved first and last residue. The D gene is left open where the match is weak. A clone size is listed for some rows: how often the clone was seen (once, few, many), or a class if it is expanded.

size	D	V	J	DNA	CDR3
.	TRBD2	TRBV5-1	TRBJ2-3	TGCGCCAGCAGCCCTAGCGGGAAGACCACAGATACGCAGTATTTT	CASSPSGKTTDTQYF
.	.	TRBV5-6	TRBJ1-4	TGTGCCAGCAGCTTGCTAGGGCCGGGTAATGAAAAACTGTTTTTT	CASSLLGPGNEKLFF
.	.	TRBV11-3	TRBJ2-7	TGTGCCAGCAGCTTAAGTTCCAACAGGGCGGGCGAGCAGTACTTC	CASSLSSNRAGEQYF
.	.	TRBV5-1	TRBJ1-3	TGCGCCAGCAGCGAAACAGTCTCTGGAAACACCATATATTTT	CASSETVSGNTIYF
.	.	TRBV6-5	TRBJ1-3	TGTGCCAGCAGTTACGCGGGGTGGCCTGGAAACACCATATATTTT	CASSYAGWPGNTIYF
.	TRBD1	TRBV6-1	TRBJ1-1	TGTGCCAGCAGTGACCGCACAGGGGGTAACACTGAAGCTTTCTTT	CASSDRTGGNTEAFF
.	.	TRBV7-7	TRBJ2-5	TGTGCTAGCAGCCCCGTGACGCGGGCTTGGGGTGGGACCCAGTACTTC	CASSPVTRAWGGTQYF
.	.	TRBV6-5	TRBJ1-1	TGTGCCAGCAGTTACGTGGGGGGAGACACTGAAGCTTTCTTT	CASSYVGGDTEAFF
.	.	TRBV5-1	TRBJ1-1	TGCGCCAGCCGGACGGGGCCGGGCACTGAAGCTTTCTTT	CASRTGPGTEAFF
.	TRBD2	TRBV14	TRBJ2-3	TGTGCCAGCGGGCGGGGGGCTTTGACTACGCAGTATTTT	CASGRGALTTQYF
.	TRBD1	TRBV2	TRBJ1-1	TGTGCCAGCAGCGTACAGGGGGGTGGGACTGAAGCTTTCTTT	CASSVQGGGTEAFF
once	.	TRBV5-4	TRBJ1-6	TGTGCCAGCAGCTTACAGGGCCTCAATTCACCCCTCCACTTT	CASSLQGLNSPLHF
.	TRBD1	TRBV4-1	TRBJ2-1	TGCGCCAGCAGCCGGCAGAGGACAGGGGATTACAATGAGCAGTTCTTC	CASSRQRTGDYNEQFF
.	.	TRBV29-1	TRBJ2-3	TGCAGCGCTTCAGCGTACGATACGCAGTATTTT	CSASAYDTQYF
once	TRBD1	TRBV18	TRBJ1-3	TGTGCCAGCTCACCGGGGACAGGGGGCACTGGAAACACCATATATTTT	CASSPGTGGTGNTIYF
.	.	TRBV11-2	TRBJ1-1	TGTGCCAGCAGCTTCGGAAGCACTGAAGCTTTCTTT	CASSFGSTEAFF
.	.	TRBV6-1	TRBJ2-7	TGTGCCAGCAGTTATCGGACGGCCACCTACGAGCAGTACTTC	CASSYRTATYEQYF
.	TRBD2	TRBV5-5	TRBJ2-1	TGTGCCAGCAGCCCGCTAGCGGGTTACTACAATGAGCAGTTCTTC	CASSPLAGYYNEQFF
.	TRBD1	TRBV12-5	TRBJ2-3	TGTGCTAGTGGTCCTGGACAGGACACAGATACGCAGTATTTT	CASGPGQDTDTQYF
.	TRBD1	TRBV5-1	TRBJ1-1	TGCGCCAGCAGCTTGGGGGACGACAGGGAAGGCGATGAAGCTTTCTTT	CASSLGDDREGDEAFF
.	.	TRBV5-1	TRBJ2-7	TGCGCCAGCAGCTTGGGAAGCGTCAGCTCCTACGAGCAGTACTTC	CASSLGSVSSYEQYF
.	.	TRBV10-3	TRBJ1-3	TGTGCCATCAGTGAGTCACAGACCCAAACAGTTAGATATTTT	CAISESQTQTVRYF
once	.	TRBV2	TRBJ1-2	TGTGCCAGCCTCCGGGCCCCCCCAGCTACCAGCTATGGCTACACCTTC	CASLRAPPATSYGYTF
.	TRBD2	TRBV5-1	TRBJ2-7	TGCGCCAGCAGTTTCGGGACTAGCGGTTGGGGGAGCTCCTACGAGCAGTACTTC	CASSFGTSGWGSSYEQYF
.	.	TRBV6-5	TRBJ1-6	TGTGCCAGCAGTTACTCGAATTCACCCCTCCACTTT	CASSYSNSPLHF
.	.	TRBV4-1	TRBJ1-4	TGCGCCAGCAGCCAAGATCCGAGGGGTGTTAATGAAAAACTGTTTTTT	CASSQDPRGVNEKLFF
.	.	TRBV5-1	TRBJ2-7	TGCGCCAGCACCACCGGAGAACTACTTCACTACGAGCAGTACTTC	CASTTGELLHYEQYF
.	.	TRBV2	TRBJ1-2	TGTGCCAGCAGTGAATCGAAGCCGGCTCAAGGCTACACCTTC	CASSESKPAQGYTF
.	.	TRBV27	TRBJ2-7	TGTGCCAGCAGTCCGACCCGGGACGGTGCCTACGAGCAGTACTTC	CASSPTRDGAYEQYF
.	.	TRBV30	TRBJ2-1	TGTGCCTGGAGTCGACTACCCTACAATGAGCAGTTCTTC	CAWSRLPYNEQFF
.	.	TRBV5-4	TRBJ1-2	TGTGCCAGCAGCTTTATGGAAGCTAACTATGGCTACACCTTC	CASSFMEANYGYTF
.	.	TRBV19	TRBJ1-6	TGTGCCACTAACCCGGCAGCCGCAATAGGCTCACCCCTCCACTTT	CATNPAAAIGSPLHF
.	.	TRBV29-1	TRBJ1-2	TGCAGCGTCCTCCAGGTTAGGGGGGCCTATGGCTACACCTTC	CSVLQVRGAYGYTF
.	TRBD1	TRBV27	TRBJ2-6	TGTGCCAGCAGTTTCTCCAGGGGGCTTCGCTCTGGGGCCAACGTCCTGACTTTC	CASSFSRGLRSGANVLTF
.	.	TRBV27	TRBJ1-2	TGTGCCACTCGCTACCAGGGCGGTTATGGCTACACCTTC	CATRYQGGYGYTF
.	TRBD1	TRBV4-1	TRBJ2-3	TGCGCCAGCAGCCAAAGGGGAATGGGACAGGCCCGCACAGATACGCAGTATTTT	CASSQRGMGQARTDTQYF
.	TRBD1	TRBV4-1	TRBJ1-2	TGCGCCAGCAGCCAGGCCGGGACAGGGAACTATGGCTACACCTTC	CASSQAGTGNYGYTF
.	.	TRBV18	TRBJ2-3	TGTGCCAGCTCACCGACCTATAGCACAGATACGCAGTATTTT	CASSPTYSTDTQYF
.	.	TRBV9	TRBJ2-2	TGTGCCAGCAGCGTCGAACCAACCACAGGGCTGTTTTTT	CASSVEPTTGLFF
.	.	TRBV10-3	TRBJ1-2	TGTGCCATCAGTGAGTCCTGGGGCTTCGGCTATGGCTACACCTTC	CAISESWGFGYGYTF
.	TRBD1	TRBV6-5	TRBJ1-1	TGTGCCAGCAGTTTCAACAGGGGAAGGACTGAAGCTTTCTTT	CASSFNRGRTEAFF
.	.	TRBV14	TRBJ2-5	TGTGCCAGCAGCCGAGTTAGGGAGACCCAGTACTTC	CASSRVRETQYF
.	.	TRBV18	TRBJ2-1	TGTGCCAGCTCACGTAGCGTGAGCTCCTACAATGAGCAGTTCTTC	CASSRSVSSYNEQFF
.	.	TRBV27	TRBJ2-5	TGTGCCAGCAGTCGGGACGGGCGTCCAGAGACCCAGTACTTC	CASSRDGRPETQYF
.	TRBD1	TRBV10-1	TRBJ2-1	TGCGCCAGCAGTGCCGGGACAGTGTATGAGCAGTTCTTC	CASSAGTVYEQFF
.	TRBD1	TRBV18	TRBJ2-1	TGTGCCAGCTCACCCGGGACAGGGGATAATGAGCAGTTCTTC	CASSPGTGDNEQFF
.	.	TRBV5-6	TRBJ1-5	TGTGCCAGCAGCTCCCGGCCCGATCAGCCCCAGCATTTT	CASSSRPDQPQHF
.	.	TRBV5-6	TRBJ2-3	TGTGCCAGCAGCTTGGCCGGCCCTCGAGGGAGGCAGTATTTT	CASSLAGPRGRQYF
once	TRBD2	TRBV10-2	TRBJ2-1	TGCGCCAGCAGACTAGCGGGGGGGGAGCGCAATGAGCAGTTCTTC	CASRLAGGERNEQFF
.	.	TRBV10-3	TRBJ1-1	TGTGCCATCAGGGACTCCGGGACACCAAACACTGAAGCTTTCTTT	CAIRDSGTPNTEAFF
once	TRBD1	TRBV5-4	TRBJ1-1	TGTGCCAGCAGCTGGACCGACAGGGGGGGGACTGAAGCTTTCTTT	CASSWTDRGGTEAFF